This T cell receptor (beta chain) was recovered during a study of cytomegalovirus exposure and HLA in healthy donors. General study findings and limits: Upon later analysis, TCR association rates were observed to vary by HLA locus, being highest for DRB1 and lowest for HLA-C.

This clone was seen a handful of times. Its target is not known. Its ends do not fully match the called genes, so a read error is possible. Germline loops: CDR1 SEHNR, CDR2 FQNEAQ (reference sequence). The CDR3 extends over 15 amino acids. The PCR made use of 60 Vbeta and 13 Jbeta primers. The method was immunoSEQ multiplex PCR; TCRdb's version includes in-frame clones alone and lacks a portion of them. The data hold some 170,000 clones, with about 72% observed a single time. The sequence derives from a man aged 60 to 75 in good health and CMV-seronegative. The sequenced sample consisted of PBMCs. The chain employs TRBV7-9 and TRBJ2-7; 7 bases are a match to TRBD1. CDR3 amino acids: CSSSYSRDSLYEQYF. CDR3 bases: TGTTCCAGCAGTTATAGCCGGGACAGCCTCTACGAGCAGTACTTC.